This is a list of T cell receptor beta chains from one sample in a study of vaccination effects on CD4 cells after COVID-19. Generated by immunoSEQ multiplex PCR, the TCRdb table keeps only in-frame clones and is missing some. The sample carries roughly 46,000 clones, about four fifths recorded once. Antigens of these TCRs are unknown. Specimen: CD4+ T cells from PBMCs cultured with HCoV-OC43 spike peptides, collected after COVID-19 vaccination. The receptor source for this set is a human donor who received a COVID-19 vaccine. The CDR3 runs from the conserved cysteine through the conserved F or W. A D gene is named only where the DNA matches it firmly. Size tells how often a clone was seen (once, few, many) or the class of an expanded clone, and some rows leave it out.

v_gene	len	abundance	d_gene	j_gene	CDR3aa	CDR3nt
TRBV24-1	16	NA	NA	TRBJ2-1	CATRGSGTAGYNEQFF	TGTGCCACCAGGGGGTCGGGGACTGCGGGGTACAATGAGCAGTTCTTC
TRBV14	13	once	NA	TRBJ1-5	CASSRDRSQPQHF	TGTGCCAGCAGCCGGGATCGTAGTCAGCCCCAGCATTTT
TRBV30	15	NA	NA	TRBJ1-2	CAWSEGTYLNYGYTF	TGTGCCTGGAGTGAAGGGACATACCTAAACTATGGCTACACCTTC
TRBV5-1	14	NA	TRBD1	TRBJ2-7	CASSVGQGGYEQYF	TGCGCCAGCAGCGTGGGACAGGGAGGATACGAGCAGTACTTC
TRBV19	15	NA	NA	TRBJ1-1	CASSLRGRMNTEAFF	TGTGCCAGTAGTCTTCGGGGGCGGATGAACACTGAAGCTTTCTTT
TRBV15	13	NA	NA	TRBJ2-3	CATGPGGTDTQYF	TGTGCCACCGGTCCCGGAGGTACAGATACGCAGTATTTT
TRBV29-1	11	NA	TRBD2	TRBJ2-1	CSVRGAREQFF	TGCAGCGTGCGGGGGGCGCGGGAGCAGTTCTTC
TRBV3-1/TRBV3-2	16	NA	NA	TRBJ1-1	CASSPEGGEMNTEAFF	TGTGCCAGCTCCCCGGAGGGGGGGGAAATGAACACTGAAGCTTTCTTT
TRBV19	14	NA	NA	TRBJ2-2	CASSNTLNTGELFF	TGTGCCAGTAGTAACACCCTGAACACCGGGGAGCTGTTTTTT
TRBV3-1/TRBV3-2	15	NA	TRBD1	TRBJ1-2	CASSQTGTGGYGYTF	TGTGCCAGCAGCCAGACCGGGACAGGGGGTTATGGCTACACCTTC
TRBV6-5	14	NA	TRBD1	TRBJ2-1	CASRPGNRGGEQFF	TGTGCCAGCAGGCCAGGGAACAGGGGCGGTGAGCAGTTCTTC
TRBV13	13	NA	NA	TRBJ1-2	CASRLLRAGGYTF	TGTGCCAGCAGACTACTGAGGGCAGGGGGCTACACCTTC
TRBV27	14	few	TRBD1	TRBJ1-5	CASSPRRPDRSLHF	TGTGCCAGCAGTCCCAGAAGACCGGACAGGAGCTTGCATTTT
TRBV4-2	19	NA	TRBD2	TRBJ2-3	CASSQVVLLGREGLDTQYF	TGTGCCAGCAGCCAAGTCGTTTTATTGGGGCGGGAGGGCCTAGATACGCAGTATTTT
TRBV5-6	17	NA	TRBD2	TRBJ2-1	CASSLRTSGSSYNEQFF	TGTGCCAGCAGCCTACGGACTAGCGGGAGCTCCTACAATGAGCAGTTCTTC
TRBV5-4	14	NA	TRBD1	TRBJ1-2	CASTRDSGNYGYTF	TGTGCCAGCACCCGGGACAGCGGGAACTATGGCTACACCTTC
TRBV7-2	12	NA	NA	TRBJ2-3	CASSPGTDTQYF	TGTGCCAGCAGCCCGGGCACAGATACGCAGTATTTT
TRBV15	12	NA	NA	TRBJ1-1	CATSRDQGKAFF	TGTGCCACCAGCAGAGATCAAGGAAAAGCTTTCTTT
TRBV4-1	17	NA	NA	TRBJ1-2	CASSQDPWGDRGRGYTF	TGCGCCAGCAGCCAAGATCCTTGGGGTGACAGAGGGCGTGGCTACACCTTC
TRBV6-5	14	NA	NA	TRBJ2-1	CASRAGLLYNEQFF	TGTGCCAGCAGGGCGGGCCTCCTGTACAATGAGCAGTTCTTC
TRBV5-1	14	NA	TRBD2	TRBJ2-4	CASSYGSGSDIQYF	TGCGCCAGCAGCTACGGTAGCGGGAGTGACATTCAGTACTTC
TRBV11-2	15	NA	NA	TRBJ1-1	CASSSLGTLNTEAFF	TGTGCCAGCAGCTCTCTCGGGACACTGAACACTGAAGCTTTCTTT
TRBV19	17	NA	TRBD2	TRBJ2-1	CASKGIAGGKSYNEQFF	TGTGCCAGTAAGGGCATAGCGGGAGGGAAGTCCTACAATGAGCAGTTCTTC
TRBV10-3	14	NA	NA	TRBJ2-7	CAISDQQGSYEQYF	TGTGCCATCAGTGATCAACAGGGCTCCTACGAGCAGTACTTC
TRBV5-1	14	NA	NA	TRBJ2-7	CASSLEALSYEQYF	TGCGCCAGCAGCTTGGAGGCCCTCTCCTACGAGCAGTACTTC
TRBV27	17	NA	TRBD1	TRBJ2-7	CASSPRTGSRYSYEQYF	TGTGCCAGCAGTCCCCGGACAGGGAGCAGATATTCCTACGAGCAGTACTTC
TRBV4-1	16	once	TRBD2	TRBJ2-5	CASSERLALSQETQYF	TGCGCCAGCAGCGAGAGACTAGCGCTGTCTCAAGAGACCCAGTACTTC
TRBV5-4	15	few	TRBD2	TRBJ2-7	CASSSGLAGTYEQYF	TGTGCCAGCAGTTCCGGACTAGCGGGAACCTACGAGCAGTACTTC
TRBV30	13	NA	NA	TRBJ1-3	CAWSAGTGNTIYF	TGTGCCTGGAGTGCGGGGACTGGAAACACCATATATTTT
TRBV13	18	NA	TRBD2	TRBJ2-3	CASSSTSGGALLTDTQYF	TGTGCCAGCAGCTCGACTAGCGGGGGAGCACTACTCACAGATACGCAGTATTTT
TRBV2	14	NA	TRBD1	TRBJ1-2	CASTRTGNLYGYTF	TGTGCCAGCACTAGGACAGGGAACCTCTATGGCTACACCTTC
TRBV30	14	NA	NA	TRBJ2-7	CAWSFGGGSYEQYF	TGTGCCTGGAGTTTCGGTGGGGGCTCCTACGAGCAGTACTTC
TRBV18	14	NA	TRBD2	TRBJ2-7	CASSPSSGLYEQYF	TGTGCCAGCTCACCATCTAGCGGGCTCTACGAGCAGTACTTC
TRBV19	16	NA	TRBD2	TRBJ2-1	CASSPPGAGVYNEQFF	TGTGCCAGTAGTCCTCCAGGAGCGGGAGTTTACAATGAGCAGTTCTTC
TRBV6-5	12	NA	NA	TRBJ1-1	CASGYRDTEAFF	TGTGCCAGCGGTTATCGGGACACTGAAGCTTTCTTT
TRBV27	15	NA	NA	TRBJ1-6	CASSFDTTGYSPLHF	TGTGCCAGCAGTTTTGACACAACGGGGTATTCACCCCTCCACTTT
TRBV27	15	NA	TRBD2	TRBJ2-5	CASSLSVAGRETQYF	TGTGCCAGCAGTTTATCCGTAGCGGGAAGAGAGACCCAGTACTTC
TRBV5-4	16	few	NA	TRBJ1-1	CASSRINVGAVAEAFF	TGTGCCAGCAGCCGCATCAATGTCGGGGCAGTCGCTGAAGCTTTCTTT
TRBV5-1	16	NA	TRBD1	TRBJ1-1	CASSLVGTGGFTEAFF	TGCGCCAGCAGCTTGGTTGGGACAGGGGGGTTCACTGAAGCTTTCTTT
TRBV5-6	12	NA	NA	TRBJ2-3	CATGRAEDTQYF	TGTGCCACGGGCCGGGCGGAGGATACGCAGTATTTT
TRBV5-1	14	NA	TRBD1	TRBJ2-5	CASSRQGSRETQYF	TGCGCCAGCAGCCGACAGGGTAGTCGGGAGACCCAGTACTTC
TRBV7-7	16	NA	NA	TRBJ2-1	CASSPGRTISYNEQFF	TGTGCCAGCAGCCCCGGCCGGACCATTTCCTACAATGAGCAGTTCTTC
TRBV5-4	15	NA	NA	TRBJ1-1	CASSPIFTMNTEAFF	TGTGCCAGCAGCCCTATTTTTACCATGAACACTGAAGCTTTCTTT
TRBV13	14	NA	NA	TRBJ2-2	CASSRGRPTGELFF	TGTGCCAGCAGCCGAGGGCGGCCTACCGGGGAGCTGTTTTTT
TRBV5-6	15	NA	TRBD1	TRBJ1-4	CASSLVGQGGEKLFF	TGTGCCAGCAGCTTGGTAGGGCAGGGGGGAGAAAAACTGTTTTTT
TRBV10-2	14	NA	TRBD2	TRBJ2-1	CASSEFGTSGSTFF	TGCGCCAGCAGTGAGTTCGGGACTAGCGGGAGTACGTTCTTC
TRBV19	16	NA	TRBD2	TRBJ2-1	CASSIPSGGSYNEQFF	TGTGCCAGTAGTATACCTAGCGGGGGTTCCTACAATGAGCAGTTCTTC
TRBV5-1	14	NA	TRBD2	TRBJ2-5	CASSSTSGKETQYF	TGCGCCAGCAGCTCGACTAGCGGGAAAGAGACCCAGTACTTC
TRBV6-5	15	NA	NA	TRBJ1-5	CASSFRPGSSQPQHF	TGTGCCAGCAGTTTCCGACCAGGGTCCAGCCAGCCCCAGCATTTT